Listed below are T cell receptor beta chains from one sample, sequenced in a study of T cell responses to AZD1222 COVID-19 vaccine. The data were produced by immunoSEQ multiplex PCR, yet TCRdb's version contains in-frame clones alone and is incomplete. Counted here are 150,000 or so clones, about 92% occurring once; the ten biggest clones make up approximately 1%. The material sequenced was peripheral blood, taken on day 0 of AZD1222 vaccination. These receptors all stem from an adult in good health. CDR3s include the opening cysteine and the closing phenylalanine or tryptophan. D genes are given only for firm matches. Expanded clones get a size class; other rows say once, few or many, or leave the size out.

CDR3: CSVAGLYEQYF
DNA: TGCAGCGTAGCGGGCCTCTACGAGCAGTACTTC
D: TRBD2
V: TRBV20-1
J: TRBJ2-7
size: .

CDR3: CASSLERRSETQYF
DNA: TGTGCCAGCAGCCTCGAAAGGCGATCGGAGACCCAGTACTTC
D: .
V: TRBV4-2
J: TRBJ2-5
size: .

CDR3: CASSYGSGNTDTQYF
DNA: TGTGCCAGCAGTTACGGGAGCGGGAATACGGATACGCAGTATTTT
D: TRBD2
V: TRBV6-2/TRBV6-3
J: TRBJ2-3
size: .

CDR3: CSVGGAGEKLFF
DNA: TGCAGCGTTGGAGGTGCCGGGGAAAAACTGTTTTTT
D: .
V: TRBV29-1
J: TRBJ1-4
size: .

CDR3: CASSLGSSGGRETQYF
DNA: TGCGCCAGCAGCTTGGGCTCTAGCGGGGGCAGGGAGACCCAGTACTTC
D: TRBD2
V: TRBV5-1
J: TRBJ2-5
size: .

CDR3: CASSHRDRGLSNTEAFF
DNA: TGCGCCAGCAGCCACCGGGACAGGGGGCTCTCGAACACTGAAGCTTTCTTT
D: TRBD1
V: TRBV5-1
J: TRBJ1-1
size: .

CDR3: CASSISRVDKLFF
DNA: TGTGCCAGTAGTATTTCCAGGGTGGACAAACTGTTTTTT
D: .
V: TRBV19
J: TRBJ1-4
size: .

CDR3: CASSIDRRGFF
DNA: TGTGCCAGCAGTATCGATCGGAGGGGGTTTTTT
D: .
V: TRBV2
J: TRBJ1-4
size: .

CDR3: CASSFGGSYEQYF
DNA: TGTGCCAGCAGCTTCGGAGGGTCCTACGAGCAGTACTTC
D: .
V: TRBV7-3
J: TRBJ2-7
size: .

CDR3: CASSTTGAGETQYF
DNA: TGTGCCAGTAGTACGACAGGGGCCGGAGAGACCCAGTACTTC
D: TRBD1
V: TRBV19
J: TRBJ2-5
size: .

CDR3: CASSLGGGQGHYGYTF
DNA: TGTGCCAGCAGCTTGGGTGGGGGACAGGGGCACTATGGCTACACCTTC
D: TRBD1
V: TRBV5-6
J: TRBJ1-2
size: .

CDR3: CASSPQGAGATYGYTF
DNA: TGTGCCAGCTCACCCCAGGGGGCAGGGGCCACCTATGGCTACACCTTC
D: TRBD1
V: TRBV18
J: TRBJ1-2
size: .

CDR3: CASSKVGAPRNTQYF
DNA: TGTGCCAGCAGCAAAGTCGGGGCCCCACGGAATACGCAGTATTTT
D: .
V: TRBV21-1
J: TRBJ2-3
size: .

CDR3: CASSERQNYGYTF
DNA: TGTGCCAGCAGTGAACGACAGAACTATGGCTACACCTTC
D: .
V: TRBV6-1
J: TRBJ1-2
size: .

CDR3: CASSQDDPRTTRQYF
DNA: TGCGCCAGCAGCCAAGATGACCCCAGGACCACTAGGCAGTATTTT
D: .
V: TRBV4-3
J: TRBJ2-3
size: .

CDR3: CASSLGDSPLHF
DNA: TGTGCCAGCAGCTTAGGGGATTCACCCCTCCACTTT
D: .
V: TRBV7-9
J: TRBJ1-6
size: .

CDR3: CASSPRDRGNTIYF
DNA: TGTGCCAGCAGCCCCCGGGACAGGGGAAACACCATATATTTT
D: TRBD1
V: TRBV3-1/TRBV3-2
J: TRBJ1-3
size: once

CDR3: CASSLAATGATEAFF
DNA: TGTGCCAGCAGTTTAGCGGCTACAGGCGCCACTGAAGCTTTCTTT
D: .
V: TRBV28
J: TRBJ1-1
size: .

CDR3: CAWAWGRGKNIQYF
DNA: TGTGCCTGGGCCTGGGGCAGGGGCAAAAACATTCAGTACTTC
D: .
V: TRBV30
J: TRBJ2-4
size: .

CDR3: CASSQDASRGHGSPLHF
DNA: TGCGCCAGCAGCCAAGACGCCTCCAGGGGACACGGTTCACCCCTCCACTTT
D: .
V: TRBV4-1
J: TRBJ1-6
size: .

CDR3: CASRDLGGSAEQYF
DNA: TGTGCCAGCAGGGATCTGGGGGGCTCGGCCGAGCAGTACTTC
D: .
V: TRBV2
J: TRBJ2-7
size: .

CDR3: CASSQDNQPQHF
DNA: TGTGCCAGCAGTCAGGACAATCAGCCCCAGCATTTT
D: .
V: TRBV6-5
J: TRBJ1-5
size: .

CDR3: CAISETGGMEQPQHF
DNA: TGTGCCATCAGCGAGACAGGGGGGATGGAGCAGCCCCAGCATTTT
D: TRBD1
V: TRBV10-3
J: TRBJ1-5
size: .

CDR3: CASSYSGSSYEQYF
DNA: TGTGCCAGCAGTTACTCCGGCAGCTCCTACGAGCAGTACTTC
D: .
V: TRBV6-2/TRBV6-3
J: TRBJ2-7
size: .

CDR3: CASSEGIAGRTDTQYF
DNA: TGCGCCAGCAGCGAAGGAATAGCGGGGCGCACAGATACGCAGTATTTT
D: TRBD2
V: TRBV5-1
J: TRBJ2-3
size: .

CDR3: CASSPQFLTQYF
DNA: TGTGCCAGCAGCCCACAATTCCTCACGCAGTATTTT
D: .
V: TRBV28
J: TRBJ2-3
size: once

CDR3: CAFRDGYGYTF
DNA: TGTGCCTTCCGGGACGGCTATGGCTACACCTTC
D: .
V: TRBV30
J: TRBJ1-2
size: few

CDR3: CASSLYRVTFEQFF
DNA: TGTGCCAGCAGCTTATATCGGGTGACTTTTGAGCAGTTCTTC
D: .
V: TRBV11-2
J: TRBJ2-1
size: .

CDR3: CAISGTGHNQPQHF
DNA: TGTGCCATCAGTGGAACAGGGCACAATCAGCCCCAGCATTTT
D: .
V: TRBV10-3
J: TRBJ1-5
size: .

CDR3: CAISEPRGARDTQYF
DNA: TGTGCCATCAGTGAGCCTCGGGGGGCCCGAGATACGCAGTATTTT
D: .
V: TRBV10-3
J: TRBJ2-3
size: .

CDR3: CASSPRTTGSEAFF
DNA: TGTGCCAGCAGCCCTAGAACTACAGGGTCTGAAGCTTTCTTT
D: .
V: TRBV7-8
J: TRBJ1-1
size: .

CDR3: CASSPTTGLYGYTF
DNA: TGTGCCAGCAGCCCCACGACAGGACTCTATGGCTACACCTTC
D: .
V: TRBV5-4
J: TRBJ1-2
size: .

CDR3: CSARDPWAQHF
DNA: TGCAGTGCTAGAGATCCCTGGGCCCAGCATTTT
D: .
V: TRBV20-1
J: TRBJ1-5
size: once

CDR3: CASSLRLSTDTQYF
DNA: TGTGCCAGCAGCTTGAGGCTTAGCACAGATACGCAGTATTTT
D: .
V: TRBV11-2
J: TRBJ2-3
size: once

CDR3: CASSPMSRRAWYGYTF
DNA: TGTGCCAGCAGCCCGATGTCCCGACGGGCCTGGTATGGCTACACCTTC
D: .
V: TRBV7-9
J: TRBJ1-2
size: .

CDR3: CASSELAGGNYGYTF
DNA: TGTGCCAGCAGTGAACTAGCAGGGGGGAACTATGGCTACACCTTC
D: TRBD1
V: TRBV2
J: TRBJ1-2
size: .

CDR3: CASSRDRGNFYGYTF
DNA: TGTGCCAGCAGTCGGGACAGGGGGAATTTCTATGGCTACACCTTC
D: TRBD1
V: TRBV6-5
J: TRBJ1-2
size: .

CDR3: CASSTGQGGGYGYTF
DNA: TGCGCCAGCAGCACCGGACAGGGAGGCGGGTATGGCTACACCTTC
D: TRBD1
V: TRBV5-1
J: TRBJ1-2
size: .

CDR3: CASSLGSGRLSTDTQYF
DNA: TGTGCCAGCAGCCTAGGGAGTGGCAGGCTAAGCACAGATACGCAGTATTTT
D: .
V: TRBV4-2
J: TRBJ2-3
size: .

CDR3: CASSTTPRDEQYF
DNA: TGTGCCAGTAGTACTACCCCGAGAGACGAGCAGTACTTC
D: .
V: TRBV19
J: TRBJ2-7
size: .

CDR3: CASRTVREGFYEQYF
DNA: TGTGCCAGCAGAACGGTGAGGGAAGGGTTTTACGAGCAGTACTTC
D: .
V: TRBV2
J: TRBJ2-7
size: once

CDR3: CASSIGGRMAPLHF
DNA: TGTGCCAGTAGTATTGGGGGTCGGATGGCACCCCTCCACTTT
D: .
V: TRBV19
J: TRBJ1-6
size: .

CDR3: CASSPWVSGVGEQFF
DNA: TGTGCCAGCAGCCCGTGGGTCAGCGGGGTTGGTGAGCAGTTCTTC
D: TRBD2
V: TRBV7-2
J: TRBJ2-1
size: .

CDR3: CASSLGQAGGTF
DNA: TGTGCCAGCAGCTTAGGGCAGGCCGGAGGCACCTTC
D: .
V: TRBV11-3
J: TRBJ1-2
size: .

CDR3: CASSIENWAEAFF
DNA: TGTGCCAGTAGTATAGAAAACTGGGCTGAAGCTTTCTTT
D: .
V: TRBV19
J: TRBJ1-1
size: .

CDR3: CASSLAQGNSYEQYF
DNA: TGCGCCAGCAGCTTGGCCCAGGGAAACTCCTACGAGCAGTACTTC
D: .
V: TRBV5-1
J: TRBJ2-7
size: .

CDR3: CASSQDLSGVGEQYF
DNA: TGCGCCAGCAGCCAAGATCTCTCGGGGGTTGGCGAGCAGTACTTC
D: .
V: TRBV4-3
J: TRBJ2-7
size: .

CDR3: CASSPSRETQYF
DNA: TGTGCCAGCTCACCTTCCAGAGAGACCCAGTACTTC
D: .
V: TRBV18
J: TRBJ2-5
size: .

CDR3: CASSLAGTGEVF
DNA: TGTGCCAGCAGCTTGGCCGGGACAGGAGAGGTTTTT
D: TRBD1
V: TRBV5-6
J: TRBJ2-7
size: .

CDR3: CASSFQTSGGYEQYF
DNA: TGTGCCAGCAGCTTCCAGACTAGCGGGGGCTACGAGCAGTACTTC
D: TRBD2
V: TRBV5-4
J: TRBJ2-7
size: .

CDR3: CASSLGDRGAFF
DNA: TGTGCCAGCAGCTTAGGGGACAGGGGTGCTTTCTTT
D: TRBD1
V: TRBV5-4
J: TRBJ1-1
size: .

CDR3: CASSIAQGFSYGYTF
DNA: TGTGCCAGTAGTATAGCACAGGGATTTAGTTATGGCTACACCTTC
D: .
V: TRBV19
J: TRBJ1-2
size: .

CDR3: CASSQDPNTPQHF
DNA: TGCGCCAGCAGCCAAGATCCTAACACACCCCAGCATTTT
D: .
V: TRBV4-1
J: TRBJ1-5
size: .

CDR3: CASLASGGSEQFF
DNA: TGTGCCAGTCTGGCTAGCGGGGGATCTGAGCAGTTCTTC
D: TRBD2
V: TRBV2
J: TRBJ2-1
size: .

CDR3: CASSVGPGQGSGANVLTF
DNA: TGTGCCAGCAGCGTAGGCCCGGGACAGGGCTCTGGGGCCAACGTCCTGACTTTC
D: TRBD1
V: TRBV9
J: TRBJ2-6
size: .

CDR3: CASSSQAGGYSNQPQHF
DNA: TGTGCCAGCAGCTCTCAAGCAGGGGGGTATAGCAATCAGCCCCAGCATTTT
D: TRBD1
V: TRBV7-6
J: TRBJ1-5
size: once

CDR3: CATAWWGLQETQYF
DNA: TGCGCCACAGCGTGGTGGGGTCTCCAAGAGACCCAGTACTTC
D: .
V: TRBV5-1
J: TRBJ2-5
size: .

CDR3: CASSLYQGGGQPQHF
DNA: TGTGCCAGCAGCTTGTATCAGGGGGGAGGGCAGCCCCAGCATTTT
D: TRBD1
V: TRBV5-8
J: TRBJ1-5
size: .

CDR3: CASSRGLNTEAFF
DNA: TGTGCCAGCAGCCGCGGCCTGAACACTGAAGCTTTCTTT
D: .
V: TRBV14
J: TRBJ1-1
size: .